These 21 T cell receptor beta chains were all obtained from the same sample, sequenced in a study of cytomegalovirus exposure and HLA in healthy donors. Both 60 Vbeta primers and 13 Jbeta primers went into the PCR. Measured with immunoSEQ multiplex PCR; TCRdb has only the in-frame clones, and not every one. The sample yields 170,000 or so clones, 75% to 90% seen once. Specimen: PBMCs. Receptors originate from a boy aged 5 to 17 in good health and CMV-seronegative.

This clone is a singleton in its sample. The genes are TRBV10-2 and TRBJ1-1; no clear D. This CDR3 has 15 amino acids. The V and J ends lost 4 bases and 4 bases respectively, with 16 bases between them. The germline gives CDR1 WSHSY, CDR2 SAAADI. The CDR3: CASSVLREVSTEAFF. The CDR3 coding sequence is TGCGCCAGCAGTGTGTTGAGGGAGGTGAGCACTGAAGCTTTCTTT.

The J gene is TRBJ2-5, the V gene TRBV19; TRBD2 is a possible D gene (6 bases). Trimming removed 3 bases at V and 6 bases at J, with 11 bases between. Germline values: CDR1 LNHDA, CDR2 SQIVND (reference sequence). The length of the CDR3 is 13 residues. The DNA of the CDR3 is TGTGCCAGTAGTATCAGGAGGGATCAGACCCAGTACTTC. This sequence encodes CASSIRRDQTQYF.

CDR3 in amino acids: CASSLGGGTGELFF. For the CDR3, the DNA is TGTGCCAGCAGCTTAGGGGGGGGAACCGGGGAGCTGTTTTTT. V gene TRBV11-3 combines with J gene TRBJ2-2, with 7 bases that match TRBD2. Germline loops: CDR1 SGHNT, CDR2 YENEEA. The CDR3 totals 14 residues. The ends lost 1 base at V and 5 bases at J; junction bases unmatched: 1. Full variable domain (remainder filled in from reference TRBV11-3 and TRBJ2-2): EAGVVQSPRYKIIEKKQPVAFWCNPISGHNTLYWYLQNLGQGPELLIRYENEEAVDDSQLPKDRFSAERLKGVDSTLKIQPAELGDSAVYLCASSLGGGTGELFFGEGSRLTVL.

This clone has a single count. The rearrangement uses TRBV6-5 and TRBJ1-4; 9 nucleotides line up with TRBD1. Germline V gene sequence: CDR1 MNHEY, CDR2 SVGAGI. Germline trimming cut 5 bases from V and 8 bases from J; bases unmatched to any gene: 6. The CDR3 sequence is 14 residues long. The CDR3 sequence is CASSHRGLVEKLFF. In DNA, the CDR3 is TGTGCCAGCAGTCACAGGGGGCTCGTCGAAAAACTGTTTTTT.

This rearrangement joins TRBV10-3 to TRBJ1-3, with TRBD1 identical over 8 bases. CDR1 and CDR2 (germline): ENHRY, SYGVKD. The CDR3 length is 14 residues. V gave up 6 bases and J gave up 2 bases; unmatched junction bases: 3. Here the CDR3 DNA reads TGTGCCATCAGCGCGACAGGGGCTGGAAACACCATATATTTT. As protein: CAISATGAGNTIYF.

The V call is TRBV5-4, the J call TRBJ1-2; D is ambiguous. Germline V gene lookup returns CDR1 SGHNT and CDR2 YYREEE (reference sequence). V was pared by 2 bases and J by 3 bases, with 11 bases between. There are 14 residues in the CDR3. The CDR3 spells CASSLPLDYYGYTF. The CDR3 DNA reads as TGTGCCAGCAGCTTACCTCTTGACTACTATGGCTACACCTTC. The variable domain in full, completed from reference TRBV5-4 and TRBJ1-2, reads ETGVTQSPTHLIKTRGQQVTLRCSSQSGHNTVSWYQQALGQGPQFIFQYYREEENGRGNFPPRFSGLQFPNYSSELNVNALELDDSALYLCASSLPLDYYGYTFGSGTRLTVV.

V and J are TRBV19 and TRBJ1-1; D is undetermined. This CDR3 region has 16 residues. From germline, CDR1 is LNHDA and CDR2 SQIVND (reference sequence). The V end was cut by 2 bases, the J end by 1 base, with 14 bases between. CDR3 in amino acids: CASSIRRHVGNTEAFF. CDR3 DNA sequence: TGTGCCAGTAGTATAAGGCGACACGTGGGGAACACTGAAGCTTTCTTT.

The chain links TRBV11-2 to TRBJ1-1; 8 bases fit TRBD1. The CDR3 sequence is 16 residues long. Germline lookup yields CDR1 SGHAT and CDR2 FQNNGV. The V segment lost 6 bases and the J segment 5 bases; nucleotides outside the gene matches: 14. The chain's CDR3 is CASSPRDRSMGTEAFF. DNA for the CDR3: TGTGCCAGCAGTCCACGGGACAGGTCGATGGGGACTGAAGCTTTCTTT.

This rearrangement joins TRBV2 to TRBJ1-1; TRBD1 matches 9 bases. The CDR3 is 15 amino acids. V lost 8 bases and J lost 4; bases outside the gene matches: 11. Germline loops: CDR1 SNHLY, CDR2 FYNNEI. This CDR3 is CASGLGQGSGTEAFF. In DNA form, the CDR3 reads TGTGCCAGCGGCTTGGGACAGGGATCGGGCACTGAAGCTTTCTTT.

V gene TRBV19 combines with J gene TRBJ1-4; D is undetermined. Germline V gives CDR1 LNHDA, CDR2 SQIVND (reference sequence). The germline V and J ends were trimmed by 7 bases and 0 bases, with 9 bases remaining between them. The CDR3 consists of 14 residues. The CDR3 region has the DNA TGTGCCAGTAATGAACATTCAACTAATGAAAAACTGTTTTTT. Translated: CASNEHSTNEKLFF.

This clone turned up a few times. The chain uses TRBV6-5 and TRBJ1-2, with D unclear. The CDR3 spans 15 residues. Germline V gene lookup returns CDR1 MNHEY and CDR2 SVGAGI. With 0 bases removed from V and 5 bases from J, the gap between germline ends came to 13 bases. The CDR3 nucleotides read TGTGCCAGCAGTTACTCGGAGTTGGCGGGGTATGGCTACACCTTC. This codes for CASSYSELAGYGYTF.

This chain connects TRBV27 to TRBJ1-2; possibly TRBD1 for D (5 bases). V was pared by 2 bases and J by 0 bases, with 10 bases between. Germline CDR1 MNHEY, CDR2 SMNVEV (reference sequence). This CDR3 is built from 15 residues. The CDR3 spells CASSLHGGANYGYTF. CDR3 DNA sequence: TGTGCCAGCAGTTTACACGGGGGGGCTAACTATGGCTACACCTTC.

This rearrangement joins TRBV6-5 to TRBJ1-1, with D unresolved. CDR1 MNHEY and CDR2 SVGAGI come from the germline V gene. CDR3 length: 13 residues. Trimming removed 6 bases from V and 1 base from J, with 9 bases in between. The CDR3 DNA reads TGTGCCAGCAGAGGAGATCAGAACACTGAAGCTTTCTTT. Encoded protein: CASRGDQNTEAFF.

The chain is built from TRBV19 and TRBJ1-1, with 7 bases lining up with TRBD1. From germline, CDR1 is LNHDA and CDR2 SQIVND (reference sequence). Germline trimming cut 3 bases from V and 4 bases from J; bases unmatched to any gene: 26. There are 21 residues in the CDR3. The DNA of the CDR3 is TGTGCCAGTAGTATGGATCAGGGGAACAGGGGAGGTCCTACGGCCTTCACTGAAGCTTTCTTT. As protein: CASSMDQGNRGGPTAFTEAFF.

This clone was seen a few times. The chain links TRBV2 to TRBJ1-1; 11 nucleotides match TRBD1. The CDR3 loop spans 15 amino acids. The germline V gene has CDR1 SNHLY and CDR2 FYNNEI. V trimming: 6 bases; J trimming: 3 bases; junction bases outside the gene matches: 6. CDR3 in DNA: TGTGCCAGCAGGGGCCGGGACAGGGGGTACACTGAAGCTTTCTTT. It is translated as CASRGRDRGYTEAFF.

The chain carries TRBV5-1 and TRBJ2-1; 15 bases fit TRBD2. The CDR3 loop spans 17 amino acids. Germline loops: CDR1 SGHRS, CDR2 YFSETQ. V lost 4 bases, J lost 8 bases, and 10 bases stayed unmatched. CDR3 amino acids: CASSPRTSGGAEYEQFF. The CDR3 DNA follows: TGCGCCAGCAGCCCGAGGACTAGCGGGGGGGCCGAGTATGAGCAGTTCTTC.

This clone has more than one count but fewer than ten. This chain uses TRBV19 with TRBJ2-7; weak D call: TRBD1 (6 bases). Germline-derived CDR1 and CDR2 are LNHDA and SQIVND (reference sequence). The CDR3 is made up of 14 amino acids. With 4 bases removed from V and 2 bases from J, the gap between germline ends came to 12 bases. The CDR3 loop is CASSTQQGAYEQYF. DNA of the CDR3: TGTGCCAGTAGTACCCAACAGGGAGCCTACGAGCAGTACTTC. The full variable domain, with the rest looked up from reference TRBV19 and TRBJ2-7, is DGGITQSPKYLFRKEGQNVTLSCEQNLNHDAMYWYRQDPGQGLRLIYYSQIVNDFQKGDIAEGYSVSREKKESFPLTVTSAQKNPTAFYLCASSTQQGAYEQYFGPGTRLTVT.

The chain recombines TRBV2 with TRBJ2-5, with 9 bases matching TRBD1. The ends lost 6 bases at V and 3 bases at J; junction bases unmatched: 5. Germline CDR1 is SNHLY and CDR2 is FYNNEI. The CDR3 is made up of 14 amino acids. The CDR3 region has the DNA TGTGCCAGCAGCTCGGGACAGGGCAAAGAGACCCAGTACTTC. Amino acids: CASSSGQGKETQYF.

The CDR3 loop reads CASSLGSLLLETQYF. The CDR3 bases are TGTGCCAGCAGCTTAGGGAGTCTCCTGCTGGAGACCCAGTACTTC. V is TRBV11-3 and J is TRBJ2-5; D is unclear. The germline V gene has CDR1 SGHNT and CDR2 YENEEA. CDR3 length equals 15 residues. V was trimmed by 1 base and J by 5 bases, leaving 14 bases between them.

The rearrangement links TRBV15 to TRBJ2-7; 7 bases align to TRBD1. Trimming took 8 bases from V and 2 from J; bases not matched to a gene: 9. Germline loops: CDR1 LNHNV, CDR2 YYDKDF (reference sequence). The CDR3 has 14 residues. Here the CDR3 DNA reads TGTGCCACCGCCAACACAGGGGAACCCTACGAGCAGTACTTC. Translation: CATANTGEPYEQYF. Full variable domain (outside the CDR3, taken from reference TRBV15 and TRBJ2-7): DAMVIQNPRYQVTQFGKPVTLSCSQTLNHNVMYWYQQKSSQAPKLLFHYYDKDFNNEADTPDNFQSRRPNTSFCFLDIRSPGLGDTAMYLCATANTGEPYEQYFGPGTRLTVT.

The chain is built from TRBV11-2 and TRBJ2-1; D possibly corresponds to TRBD2 (6 bases). Per the germline V gene, CDR1 is SGHAT and CDR2 is FQNNGV. V lost 0 bases to trimming and J lost 8 bases, with 23 bases between them. The length of the CDR3 is 18 residues. The CDR3 DNA is TGTGCCAGCAGCTTAGATTGGGAGGACTGGACGACACCCCATGAGCAGTTCTTC. Its translation: CASSLDWEDWTTPHEQFF.